The 20 T cell receptor beta chains below come from one sample, sequenced in a study of T cells in Graves' hyperthyroidism and ophthalmopathy. Amplified regions were TCR beta CDR3 sequences from RNA transcripts. TCR CDR3 regions were first amplified by RT-PCR with HTBI primers. MiXCR was run by TCRdb on the multiplex PCR reads, yielding one entry per CDR3 protein. The table lists about 360,000 distinct CDR3 sequences, 13% of them singletons. The specimen sequenced was blood. The receptors derive from a woman aged 18-30 years with Graves' hyperthyroidism.

This clonotype was counted many times. A single base separates this from a much larger clone, so it may be a read error. J is TRBJ2-3 and V is TRBV9; no clear D. The germline V gene has CDR1 SGDLS and CDR2 YYNGEE. The CDR3 is 12 residues long. Trimming pared 3 bases from V and 3 bases from J, leaving 5 bases between. The CDR3 DNA sequence: TGTGCCAGCAGCGCCGGGACAGATACGCAGTATTTT. It codes for CASSAGTDTQYF.

In its sample, this clonotype was seen many times. The chain is built from TRBV20-1 and TRBJ1-2, with D possibly being TRBD1 (5 bases). The CDR3 contains 14 residues. Germline V lookup: CDR1 DFQATT, CDR2 SNEGSKA (reference sequence). With 3 bases removed from V and 3 bases from J, the gap between germline ends came to 14 bases. The CDR3 DNA reads TGCAGTGCTAGGCGGGGGGTCAGAGACTATGGCTACACCTTC. Its translation is CSARRGVRDYGYTF.

This clonotype occurred many times. This sequence joins TRBV5-1 and TRBJ2-1; TRBD2 matches at 7 bases. Germline CDR1 SGHRS, CDR2 YFSETQ. V lost 3 bases to trimming and J lost 3 bases; unmatched junction nucleotides: 12. This CDR3 has 17 amino acids. CDR3 sequence (DNA): TGCGCCAGCAGCTCCCCTCGTGCGGGGGTAGGCTACAATGAGCAGTTCTTC. Protein: CASSSPRAGVGYNEQFF.

This clonotype was picked up many times. The V and J genes are TRBV19 and TRBJ2-3; 12 bases are a match to TRBD2. The CDR3 contains 14 residues. Looked up from germline, CDR1 is LNHDA and CDR2 is SQIVND (reference sequence). V was clipped by 9 bases and J by 2 bases; unmatched bases: 3. CDR3 loop: CASRLAGVTDTQYF. CDR3 nucleotide sequence: TGTGCCAGCAGACTAGCGGGAGTCACAGATACGCAGTATTTT.

The gene calls are TRBV6-1 and TRBJ2-2; possible D gene TRBD2, 6 bases. V was pared by 6 bases and J by 7 bases, with 24 bases between. CDR1 and CDR2 (germline): MNHNS, SASEGT. The CDR3 is made up of 17 amino acids. The chain's CDR3 is CASSPPGGVRFGGELFF. The CDR3 region has the DNA TGTGCCAGCAGCCCCCCCGGGGGAGTTCGGTTCGGCGGGGAGCTGTTTTTT.

This clonotype has at least ten counts. This chain uses TRBV10-3 with TRBJ1-5; D is possibly TRBD1 (5 bases). V lost 10 bases to trimming and J lost 4 bases, with 14 bases between them. The CDR3 is 13 residues long. The germline gives CDR1 ENHRY, CDR2 SYGVKD. CDR3 sequence: CATGQGLNQPQHF. In DNA, the CDR3 is TGTGCCACAGGGCAGGGTCTAAATCAGCCCCAGCATTTT.

The V and J genes are TRBV2 and TRBJ2-2; 8 nucleotides agree with TRBD2. Germline V gene sequence: CDR1 SNHLY, CDR2 FYNNEI. The ends lost 5 bases at V and 7 bases at J; junction bases unmatched: 9. This CDR3 is built from 15 residues. The CDR3 spells CASSRTTRGGGELFF. CDR3 nucleotide sequence: TGTGCCAGCAGTCGGACCACCCGGGGGGGCGGGGAGCTGTTTTTT.

This clonotype was detected a few times. J is TRBJ1-2 and V is TRBV9; D is uncertain. This CDR3 is built from 16 residues. The V gene's germline CDR1 is SGDLS and CDR2 YYNGEE. V was clipped by 0 bases and J by 5 bases, with 17 bases between them. CDR3 amino acids: CASSVEVSQNLYGYTF. Here the CDR3 DNA reads TGTGCCAGCAGCGTAGAAGTTTCGCAGAACTTGTATGGCTACACCTTC.

In this sample, this clonotype turned up many times. The CDR3 coding sequence is TGTGCCAGCAGTTTATCGGCGGAGCAAGAGACCCAGTACTTC. Protein product: CASSLSAEQETQYF. The gene calls are TRBV28 and TRBJ2-5; unclear D gene. CDR1 and CDR2 (germline): MDHEN, SYDVKM. Trimming removed 1 base from V and 2 bases from J, with 8 bases in between. This CDR3 is built from 14 residues.

A remark on this clonotype: A much more abundant neighbour one base away suggests this may be a read error. The rearrangement joins TRBV18 to TRBJ1-1; D gene unclear. The CDR3 runs 13 residues. The germline V gene has CDR1 KGHSH and CDR2 LQKENI. In nucleotides, the CDR3 is TGTGCCAGCTCAGCTGCAGCGAACACTGAAACTTTCTTT. It codes for CASSAAANTETFF.

This clonotype was counted ten times or more. The rearrangement joins TRBV12-3 or TRBV12-4 to TRBJ2-7; 8 bases agree with TRBD1. V shed 1 base, J shed 3 bases, and the junction held 2 bases outside the gene matches. This CDR3 is built from 14 residues. The CDR3 is CASSLGDRFYEQYF. In DNA form, the CDR3 reads TGTGCCAGCAGTTTAGGGGACAGGTTCTACGAGCAGTACTTC.

This clonotype came up many times. The chain combines TRBV20-1 with TRBJ1-2; 7 nucleotides line up with TRBD1. Germline CDR1 is DFQATT and CDR2 is SNEGSKA (reference sequence). The CDR3 spans 12 residues. V was pared by 5 bases and J by 3 bases, with 3 bases of the junction left unmatched. CDR3 sequence reads: CSAPDRDYGYTF. The CDR3 coding sequence is TGCAGTGCTCCCGACAGGGACTATGGCTACACCTTC.

This clonotype has ten or more counts. V usage is TRBV7-2 and J usage is TRBJ2-2; possibly TRBD1 or TRBD2 for D (5 bases each). The length of the CDR3 is 18 residues. V dropped 5 bases and J dropped 5 bases, with 24 bases sitting between them. Germline V gene sequence: CDR1 SGHTA, CDR2 FQGNSA. CDR3 residues: CASSPGTGGMAPTGELFF. The CDR3 DNA reads TGTGCCAGCAGCCCAGGGACGGGCGGCATGGCCCCGACCGGGGAGCTGTTTTTT.

This clonotype was detected ten times or more. The rearrangement uses TRBV28 and TRBJ2-5; D remains ambiguous. Germline loops: CDR1 MDHEN, CDR2 SYDVKM. This CDR3 contains 15 residues. Trimming pared 6 bases from V and 0 bases from J, leaving 14 bases between. CDR3 loop: CASSFPIEYQETQYF. The CDR3 DNA sequence: TGTGCCAGCAGCTTCCCCATAGAGTACCAAGAGACCCAGTACTTC.

The chain has TRBV19 and TRBJ2-3; no clear D. The CDR3 length is 11 residues. Trimming left V 3 bases short and J 4 bases short, with 2 bases between. The germline gives CDR1 LNHDA, CDR2 SQIVND (reference sequence). CDR3 DNA sequence: TGTGCCAGTAGTATGCCAGATACGCAGTATTTT. Protein sequence: CASSMPDTQYF. Drawing the rest from reference TRBV19 and TRBJ2-3, the complete variable domain is DGGITQSPKYLFRKEGQNVTLSCEQNLNHDAMYWYRQDPGQGLRLIYYSQIVNDFQKGDIAEGYSVSREKKESFPLTVTSAQKNPTAFYLCASSMPDTQYFGPGTRLTVL.

Ten or more counts support this clonotype. The V gene is TRBV5-1, the J gene TRBJ2-1; D unresolved. Trimming removed 1 base at V and 4 bases at J, with 18 bases between. CDR1 and CDR2 (germline): SGHRS, YFSETQ. The CDR3 spans 17 residues. CDR3 region: CASSLSAATAPYNEQFF. DNA for the CDR3: TGCGCCAGCAGCTTGAGCGCGGCCACGGCCCCTTACAATGAGCAGTTCTTC.

This clonotype has a count of ten or more. This chain uses TRBV7-8 with TRBJ2-5, with D possibly TRBD2 on 6 matching bases. The germline gives CDR1 SGHVS, CDR2 FQNEAQ. V was shortened by 7 bases and J by 5 bases, with 14 bases between the two germline ends. The CDR3 runs to 13 residues. CDR3 sequence: CASTRRGRETQYF. The CDR3 bases are TGTGCCAGCACCCGGCGGGGTCGGGAGACCCAGTACTTC.

This clonotype was observed a single time. One end of the junction varies from germline; a read error may be responsible. The chain links TRBV9 to TRBJ2-3, with 8 nucleotides matching TRBD2. CDR3 size: 16 residues. Germline values: CDR1 SGDLS, CDR2 YYNGEE. In DNA, the CDR3 is TGTGCCGGCAGCGCGGGACTAGACCTTAACACAGATACGCAGTATTTT. Its translation is CAGSAGLDLNTDTQYF. The full variable domain, with the rest looked up from reference TRBV9 and TRBJ2-3, is DSGVTQTPKHLITATGQRVTLRCSPRSGDLSVYWYQQSLDQGLQFLIQYYNGEERAKGNILERFSAQQFPDLHSELNLSSLELGDSALYFCAGSAGLDLNTDTQYFGPGTRLTVL.

In its sample, this clonotype was seen many times. V usage is TRBV3-1 and J usage is TRBJ1-1; D is perhaps TRBD1 (5 bases). From germline, CDR1 is LGHDT and CDR2 YNNKEL (reference sequence). Trimming pared 3 bases from V and 10 bases from J, leaving 9 bases between. CDR3 length: 11 amino acids. CDR3 DNA: TGTGCCAGCAGCCACAGGGCGTCAGCTTTCTTT. This gives the protein CASSHRASAFF.

In the case of this clonotype: One end of the junction fails to match germline, which may point to a read error. V is TRBV18 and J is TRBJ1-1; no clear D. The CDR3 is 11 residues long. Germline assignment: CDR1 KGHSH and CDR2 LQKENI. As DNA, the CDR3 is TGTACCAGCTCACCGGGGTTGGTAGCTTTCTTT. Translated: CTSSPGLVAFF.